This TCR beta chain comes out of a study of blood T cells in healthy people across ages. The CDR3 extends over 15 amino acids. Trimming stripped 1 base from V and 9 bases from J, with 16 bases between. CDR1 and CDR2 from the germline V gene are LGHDT and YNNKEL (reference sequence). Whenever a sample was processed, at least 6 million PBMCs were isolated. For the second PCR, which ran for roughly 6 to 12 cycles, a sample-barcoded 5' primer and a J-beta primer mix were used. TCRdb reprocessed the 5' RACE reads via MiXCR and lists one record per CDR3 protein. The repertoire holds hundreds of thousands of distinct CDR3 sequences, roughly two fifths seen once, with approximately 31% in the top ten.

Sequencing input: blood. The chain has TRBV3-1 and TRBJ2-1, with no clear D. The TCR originated in a man older than 75 in good health. In DNA, the CDR3 is TGTGCCAGCAGCCAAGGGCCCCTTAAAGGCAGTGAGCAGTTCTTC. Translated, it gives CASSQGPLKGSEQFF.